One sample yielded the 9 T cell receptor gamma chains listed below, sequenced in a study of gamma delta lymphoproliferative disorders and STAT genes. TCRdb re-processed the multiplex PCR reads using CATT. This table holds about 2,400 gamma-chain clones, about 9.4% found once. The receptor sequences were amplified from genomic DNA of peripheral blood mononuclear cells. Sequencing was carried out using blood. The receptors come from a human donor in good health.

Sample share makes this clone medium-sized. The chain has TRGV10 and TRGJ1 or TRGJ2. No J gene is reported in TCRdb; it was inferred here by comparing the DNA with germline. TRGV10 is filed as an ORF, its function uncertain. J gave up 5 bases and V 8 bases, and 10 bases lay outside the gene matches. The CDR3 is 13 residues long. In DNA, the CDR3 is TGTGCTGCGTGGGATTTAGCCAATTATAAGAAACTCTTT. Protein: CAAWDLANYKKLF.

This clone is medium-sized (0.01 to 0.1%) within its sample. The chain recombines TRGV4 with TRGJ1 or TRGJ2. As TCRdb names no J gene, one was assigned here on the basis of a DNA match to germline. This CDR3 region has 14 residues. V lost 6 bases to trimming and J lost 4 bases; unmatched junction nucleotides: 12. From germline, CDR1 is EGSTGY and CDR2 YDSYTSSV. In DNA, the CDR3 is TGTGCCACCTGGCTACCCCTTCCGTATTATAAGAAACTCTTT. Amino acids: CATWLPLPYYKKLF.

This clone rates as medium-sized (0.01 to 0.1%). The V and J genes are TRGV2 and TRGJP2. In the absence of a J gene in TCRdb, the DNA was matched to germline to assign it here. V lost 1 base, J lost 3 bases, and 2 bases stayed unmatched. Per germline, CDR1 EGSNGY and CDR2 YDSYNSKV. This CDR3 is 14 amino acids long. CDR3 coding DNA: TGTGCCACCTGGGACGGTCGTAGTGATTGGATCAAGACGTTT. Its translation is CATWDGRSDWIKTF.

This clone is categorized as medium-sized. The chain has TRGV5 and TRGJ1 or TRGJ2. Matching the DNA to germline supplied the J gene, which TCRdb does not give. The CDR3 is 14 residues long. V lost 2 bases and J lost 3; bases outside the gene matches: 7. Looked up from germline, CDR1 is VINAFY and CDR2 is YDVSNSKD. The CDR3 protein is CATWDIEFYYKKLF. The CDR3 DNA is TGTGCCACCTGGGACATAGAATTTTATTATAAGAAACTCTTT.

By share of the sample, this clone is medium-sized. The chain couples TRGV2 to TRGJ1 or TRGJ2. Here the J gene came from matching the DNA to germline, since TCRdb omits it. The CDR3 contains 15 residues. Per germline, CDR1 EGSNGY and CDR2 YDSYNSKV. Trimming at V came to 0 bases and at J to 2 bases, leaving 7 bases not matched to a gene. This CDR3 reads CATWDGLYYYYKKLF. DNA of the CDR3: TGTGCCACCTGGGACGGGCTGTATTATTATTATAAGAAACTCTTT.

Judged by abundance, this clone is medium-sized. V and J are TRGV10 and TRGJ1 or TRGJ2. As TCRdb names no J gene, one was assigned here on the basis of a DNA match to germline. TRGV10 is filed as an ORF, its function uncertain. This CDR3 spans 14 amino acids. Trimming took 8 bases from V and 2 from J; bases not matched to a gene: 10. This chain's CDR3 is CAAWDATYYYKKLF. In nucleotides, the CDR3 is TGTGCTGCGTGGGATGCCACCTATTATTATAAGAAACTCTTT.

By frequency in the sample, this clone is medium-sized. The chain is built from TRGV4 and TRGJ1 or TRGJ2. The J gene is absent in TCRdb and was assigned here via DNA matching to germline. Germline trimming cut 0 bases from V and 2 bases from J; bases unmatched to any gene: 4. Germline V gene sequence: CDR1 EGSTGY, CDR2 YDSYTSSV. This CDR3 spans 14 amino acids. In DNA, the CDR3 is TGTGCCACCTGGGATGGGCCAGATTATTATAAGAAACTCTTT. It translates to CATWDGPDYYKKLF.

This clone is termed medium-sized. Other DNA sequences in this specimen translate into the identical CDR3. The chain employs TRGV10 and TRGJ1 or TRGJ2. Since TCRdb gives no J gene, matching the DNA to germline was used here to assign it. TRGV10 is treated as an ORF (open reading frame) with a function not yet certain. The CDR3 totals 15 residues. The V and J ends lost 8 bases and 5 bases, in that order; junction bases with no gene match: 16. This CDR3 is CAAWDYVWLDYKKLF. The CDR3 DNA reads TGTGCTGCGTGGGATTATGTTTGGCTAGATTATAAGAAACTCTTT.

The chain uses TRGV3 and TRGJP1. Because TCRdb records no J gene, it was assigned here through a match of the DNA to germline. The trim removed 3 bases at V and 5 bases at J, leaving 9 bases unmatched. Per germline, CDR1 VTNTFY and CDR2 YDVSTARD (reference sequence). The CDR3 is made up of 15 amino acids. This chain's CDR3 is CATWDSLSTGWFKIF. In nucleotides, the CDR3 is TGTGCCACCTGGGACTCCTTAAGTACTGGTTGGTTCAAGATATTT.